This is a list of T cell receptor beta chains from one sample in a study of OX40 agonist ivuxolimab in advanced cancers. Assay used: immunoSEQ multiplex PCR; TCRdb lists only in-frame clones, some missing. The sample shows 70,000 to 85,000 clones, 80% to 90% of them seen only once. Material: CD4+ or CD8+ T cells sorted from blood, obtained in a trial of the OX40 agonist ivuxolimab. All receptors come from an adult with an advanced solid tumor such as melanoma, head and neck, liver or kidney cancer. CDR3s include the opening cysteine and the closing phenylalanine or tryptophan. Fields, in order: V gene, D gene, J gene, clone size, CDR3 DNA, CDR3 protein. A D gene is named only where the DNA matches it firmly. Clone size appears in some rows only: once, few, many, or a class for an expanded clone.

v_call: TRBV7-2
d_call: -
j_call: TRBJ1-4
clone_size: once
cdr3_nt: TGTGCCAGCAGCTTATCGGGGGTAGTAGAAAAACTGTTTTTT
cdr3_aa: CASSLSGVVEKLFF

v_call: TRBV28
d_call: -
j_call: TRBJ1-2
clone_size: -
cdr3_nt: TGTGCCAGCAGCGCCCAGCGGGGATGGCACTATGGCTACACCTTC
cdr3_aa: CASSAQRGWHYGYTF

v_call: TRBV4-2
d_call: -
j_call: TRBJ2-3
clone_size: -
cdr3_nt: TGTGCCAGCAGCCAAGATTCCCGACTAGAAGATACGCAGTATTTT
cdr3_aa: CASSQDSRLEDTQYF

v_call: TRBV28
d_call: -
j_call: TRBJ1-2
clone_size: -
cdr3_nt: TGTGCCAGCAGTTCTCACAGCTATGGCTACACCTTC
cdr3_aa: CASSSHSYGYTF

v_call: TRBV11-2
d_call: -
j_call: TRBJ1-1
clone_size: -
cdr3_nt: TGTGCCAGCAGCTTAGATCCTTCAAAGGGGGCTGAAGCTTTCTTT
cdr3_aa: CASSLDPSKGAEAFF

v_call: TRBV5-1
d_call: -
j_call: TRBJ2-7
clone_size: -
cdr3_nt: TGCGCCAGCAGCTTGGCGGTTACCTCCTACGAGCAGTACTTC
cdr3_aa: CASSLAVTSYEQYF

v_call: TRBV10-3
d_call: -
j_call: TRBJ2-7
clone_size: -
cdr3_nt: TGTGCCATCAGTGACCAGGCCTCCTACGAGCAGTACTTC
cdr3_aa: CAISDQASYEQYF

v_call: TRBV14
d_call: -
j_call: TRBJ2-3
clone_size: -
cdr3_nt: TGTGCCAGCAGCCCACTAGCTCTCCCAGATACGCAGTATTTT
cdr3_aa: CASSPLALPDTQYF

v_call: TRBV27
d_call: -
j_call: TRBJ2-3
clone_size: -
cdr3_nt: TGTGCCAGCAGTTCCAGGACATCCTCGGGCACAGATACGCAGTATTTT
cdr3_aa: CASSSRTSSGTDTQYF

v_call: TRBV11-2
d_call: -
j_call: TRBJ1-1
clone_size: -
cdr3_nt: TGTGCCAGCAGCTTAGTACGAACTACTGAAGCTTTCTTT
cdr3_aa: CASSLVRTTEAFF

v_call: TRBV5-1
d_call: TRBD2
j_call: TRBJ2-2
clone_size: -
cdr3_nt: TGCGCCAGCAGCCGGATGGGTGCGGGGGTCAACACCGGGGAGCTGTTTTTT
cdr3_aa: CASSRMGAGVNTGELFF